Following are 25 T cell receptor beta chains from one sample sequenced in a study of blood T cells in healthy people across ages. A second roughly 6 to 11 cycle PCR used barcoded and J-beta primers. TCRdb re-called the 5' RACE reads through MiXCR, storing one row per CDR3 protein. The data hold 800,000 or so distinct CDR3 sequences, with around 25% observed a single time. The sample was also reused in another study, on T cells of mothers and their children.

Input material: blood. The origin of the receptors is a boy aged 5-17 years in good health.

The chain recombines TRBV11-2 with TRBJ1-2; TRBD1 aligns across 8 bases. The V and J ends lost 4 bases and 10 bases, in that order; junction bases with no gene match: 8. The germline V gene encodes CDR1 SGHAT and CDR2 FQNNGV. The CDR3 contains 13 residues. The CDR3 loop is CASSSLQGAVYTF. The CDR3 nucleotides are TGTGCCAGCAGCTCACTTCAGGGGGCAGTCTACACCTTC.

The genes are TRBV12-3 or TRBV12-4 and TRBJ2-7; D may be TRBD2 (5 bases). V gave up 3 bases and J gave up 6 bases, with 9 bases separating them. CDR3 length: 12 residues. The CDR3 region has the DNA TGTGCCAGCAGTTTCCGGGGAACCGAGCAGTACTTC. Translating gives CASSFRGTEQYF.

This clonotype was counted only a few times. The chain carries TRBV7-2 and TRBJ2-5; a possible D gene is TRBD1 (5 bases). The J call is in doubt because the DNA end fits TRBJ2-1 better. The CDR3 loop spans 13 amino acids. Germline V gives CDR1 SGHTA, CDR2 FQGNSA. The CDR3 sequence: CASSLDRWNEQFF. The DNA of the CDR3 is TGTGCCAGCAGCTTAGACAGGTGGAATGAGCAGTTCTTC.

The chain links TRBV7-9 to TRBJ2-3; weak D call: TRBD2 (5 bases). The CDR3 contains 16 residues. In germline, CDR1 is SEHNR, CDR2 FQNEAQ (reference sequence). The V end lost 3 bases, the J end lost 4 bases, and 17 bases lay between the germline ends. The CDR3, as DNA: TGTGCCAGCAGCTTGGCTCCGGGGAGAAGCGCAGATACGCAGTATTTT. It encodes CASSLAPGRSADTQYF.

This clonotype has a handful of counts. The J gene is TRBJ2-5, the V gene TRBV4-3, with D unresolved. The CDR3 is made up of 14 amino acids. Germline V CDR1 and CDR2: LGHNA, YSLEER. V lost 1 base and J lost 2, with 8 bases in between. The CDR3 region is CASSQAPSQETQYF. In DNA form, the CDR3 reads TGCGCCAGCAGCCAAGCGCCCAGTCAAGAGACCCAGTACTTC.

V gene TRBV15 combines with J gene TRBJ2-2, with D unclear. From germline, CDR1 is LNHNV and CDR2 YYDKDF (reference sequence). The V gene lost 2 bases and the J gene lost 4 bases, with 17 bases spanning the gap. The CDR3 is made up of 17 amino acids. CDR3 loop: CATSRLPPRWATGELFF. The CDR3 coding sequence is TGTGCCACCAGCAGATTACCCCCCCGATGGGCCACCGGGGAGCTGTTTTTT. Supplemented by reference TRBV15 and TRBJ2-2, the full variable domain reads DAMVIQNPRYQVTQFGKPVTLSCSQTLNHNVMYWYQQKSSQAPKLLFHYYDKDFNNEADTPDNFQSRRPNTSFCFLDIRSPGLGDTAMYLCATSRLPPRWATGELFFGEGSRLTVL.

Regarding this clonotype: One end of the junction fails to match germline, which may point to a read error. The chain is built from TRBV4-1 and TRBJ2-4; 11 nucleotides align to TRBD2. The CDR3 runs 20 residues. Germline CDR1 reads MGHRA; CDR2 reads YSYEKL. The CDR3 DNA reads TGCGCCGGAGATTTCGACGGGGCTAGCGGGGGGTTGAAGGCCAATAACATTCAGTACTTC. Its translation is CAGDFDGASGGLKANNIQYF.

The CDR3 protein is CASSYMDRSTDTQYF. In DNA form, the CDR3 reads TGTGCCAGCAGCTACATGGACAGAAGCACAGATACGCAGTATTTT. V gene TRBV6-2 or TRBV6-3 combines with J gene TRBJ2-3; D perhaps matches TRBD1 (6 bases). Trimming stripped 6 bases from V and 0 bases from J, with 13 bases between. Looked up from germline, CDR1 is MNHEY and CDR2 is SVGEGT. CDR3 length: 15 amino acids.

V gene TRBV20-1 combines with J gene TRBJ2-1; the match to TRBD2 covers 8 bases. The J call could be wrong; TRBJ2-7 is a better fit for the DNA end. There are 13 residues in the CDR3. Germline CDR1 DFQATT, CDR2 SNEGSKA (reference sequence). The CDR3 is CSAPGKGLGEQYF. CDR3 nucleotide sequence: TGCAGTGCCCCTGGGAAGGGACTAGGCGAGCAGTACTTC.

CDR3 protein: CASSLNPTSYYEQYF. In DNA form, the CDR3 reads TGTGCCAGCAGCTTAAACCCAACTAGTTACTACGAGCAGTACTTC. The chain carries TRBV7-2 and TRBJ2-1; maybe TRBD2 (5 bases). Matching the DNA end better, TRBJ2-7 makes the J call doubtful. Germline CDR1 is SGHTA and CDR2 is FQGNSA. The CDR3 is 15 residues long.

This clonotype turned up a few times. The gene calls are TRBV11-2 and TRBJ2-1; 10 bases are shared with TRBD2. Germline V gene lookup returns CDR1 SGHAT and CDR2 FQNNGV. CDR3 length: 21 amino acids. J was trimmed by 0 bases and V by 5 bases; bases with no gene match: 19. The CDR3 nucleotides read TGTGCCAGCAGCCGCCCGCGCCCATTTAGCGGGGGGCCGAGCTCCTACAATGAGCAGTTCTTC. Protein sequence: CASSRPRPFSGGPSSYNEQFF. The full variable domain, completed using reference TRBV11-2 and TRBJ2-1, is EAGVAQSPRYKIIEKRQSVAFWCNPISGHATLYWYQQILGQGPKLLIQFQNNGVVDDSQLPKDRFSAERLKGVDSTLKIQPAKLEDSAVYLCASSRPRPFSGGPSSYNEQFFGPGTRLTVL.

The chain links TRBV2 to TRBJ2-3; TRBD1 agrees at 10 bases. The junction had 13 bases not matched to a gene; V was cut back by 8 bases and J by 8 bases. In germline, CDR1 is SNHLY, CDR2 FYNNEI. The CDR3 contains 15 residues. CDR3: CASGPGTGVFATQYF. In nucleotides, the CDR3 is TGTGCCAGCGGCCCCGGGACAGGGGTCTTTGCTACGCAGTATTTT. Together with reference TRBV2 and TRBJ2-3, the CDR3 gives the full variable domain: EPEVTQTPSHQVTQMGQEVILRCVPISNHLYFYWYRQILGQKVEFLVSFYNNEISEKSEIFDDQFSVERPDGSNFTLKIRSTKLEDSAMYFCASGPGTGVFATQYFGPGTRLTVL.

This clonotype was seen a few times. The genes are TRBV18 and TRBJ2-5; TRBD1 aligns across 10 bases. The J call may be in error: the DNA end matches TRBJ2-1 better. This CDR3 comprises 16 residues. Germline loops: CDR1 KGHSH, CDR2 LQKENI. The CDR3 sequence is CASSLWPGQGNDEQFF. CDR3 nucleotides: TGTGCCAGCTCCCTCTGGCCGGGACAGGGGAATGATGAGCAGTTCTTC.

DNA for the CDR3: TGTGCCAGCAGCCCTTCTGGGGCGGGGGTGCGAGAGACCCAGTACTTC. This sequence encodes CASSPSGAGVRETQYF. The chain has TRBV7-3 and TRBJ2-5, with 7 nucleotides matching TRBD2. The V gene end was trimmed by 5 bases and the J gene end by 4 bases; junction bases not matched to a gene: 13. Germline V gene data show CDR1 as SGHTA and CDR2 as FQGTGA. This CDR3 is 16 amino acids long.

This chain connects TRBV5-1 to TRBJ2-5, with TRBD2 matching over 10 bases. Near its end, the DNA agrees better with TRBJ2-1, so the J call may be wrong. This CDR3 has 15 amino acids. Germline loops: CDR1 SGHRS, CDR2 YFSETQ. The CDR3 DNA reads TGCGCCAGCAGCTTGGACACTAGCGGGGTGGTTGAGCAGTTCTTC. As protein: CASSLDTSGVVEQFF.

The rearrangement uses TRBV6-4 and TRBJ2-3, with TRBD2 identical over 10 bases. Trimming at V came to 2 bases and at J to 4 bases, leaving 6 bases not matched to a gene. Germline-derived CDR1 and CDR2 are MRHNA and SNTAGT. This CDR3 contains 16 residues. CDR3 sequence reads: CASSDRASGGPDTQYF. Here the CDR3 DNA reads TGTGCCAGCAGTGACAGGGCTAGCGGGGGCCCAGATACGCAGTATTTT.

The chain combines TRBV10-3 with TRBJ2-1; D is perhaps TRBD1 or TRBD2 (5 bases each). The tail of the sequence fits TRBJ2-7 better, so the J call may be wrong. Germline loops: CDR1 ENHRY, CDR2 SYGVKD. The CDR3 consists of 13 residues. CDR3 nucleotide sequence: TGTGCCATCAGTGACACTAGGGGTCACGAGCAGTACTTC. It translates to CAISDTRGHEQYF.

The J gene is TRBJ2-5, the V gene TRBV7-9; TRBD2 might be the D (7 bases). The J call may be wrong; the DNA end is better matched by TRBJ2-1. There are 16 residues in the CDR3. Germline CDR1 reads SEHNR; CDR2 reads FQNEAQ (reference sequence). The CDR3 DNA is TGTGCCAGCAGTTTGGGGGGGGCTAAGGTTGACAATGAGCAGTTCTTC. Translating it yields CASSLGGAKVDNEQFF.

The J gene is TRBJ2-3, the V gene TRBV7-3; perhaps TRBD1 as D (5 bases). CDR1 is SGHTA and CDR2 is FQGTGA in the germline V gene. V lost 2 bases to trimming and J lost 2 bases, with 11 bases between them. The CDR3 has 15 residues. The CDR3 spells CASSLGQGLTDTQYF. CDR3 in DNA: TGTGCCAGCAGCTTAGGGCAGGGCCTCACAGATACGCAGTATTTT.

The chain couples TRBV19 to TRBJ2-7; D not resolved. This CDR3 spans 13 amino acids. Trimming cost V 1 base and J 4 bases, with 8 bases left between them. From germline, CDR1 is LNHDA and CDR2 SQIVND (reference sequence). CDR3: CASSIVADYEQYF. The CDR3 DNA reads TGTGCCAGTAGTATAGTGGCGGATTACGAGCAGTACTTC.

The CDR3 DNA reads as TGCAGCGCCACCGACAGGGTCGGACGCTACGAGCAGTACTTC. Encoded protein: CSATDRVGRYEQYF. This chain links TRBV29-1 with TRBJ2-7, with TRBD1 matching over 7 bases. The CDR3 has 14 amino acids. Germline assignment: CDR1 SQVTM and CDR2 ANQGSEA. With 7 bases clipped from V and 3 bases from J, the junction kept 12 bases outside the gene matches.

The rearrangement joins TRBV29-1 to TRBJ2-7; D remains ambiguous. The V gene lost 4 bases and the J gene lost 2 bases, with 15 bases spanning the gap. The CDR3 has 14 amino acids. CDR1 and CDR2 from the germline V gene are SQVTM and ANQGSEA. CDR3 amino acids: CSVVLTKDPYEQYF. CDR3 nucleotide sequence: TGCAGCGTTGTTTTGACAAAGGATCCCTACGAGCAGTACTTC.

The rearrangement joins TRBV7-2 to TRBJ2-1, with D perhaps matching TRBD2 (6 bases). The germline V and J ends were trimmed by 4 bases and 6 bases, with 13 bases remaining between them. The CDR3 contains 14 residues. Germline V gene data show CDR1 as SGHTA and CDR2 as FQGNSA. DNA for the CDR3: TGTGCCAGCAGCTCCCTTACTAGCAGCAATGAGCAGTTCTTC. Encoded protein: CASSSLTSSNEQFF.

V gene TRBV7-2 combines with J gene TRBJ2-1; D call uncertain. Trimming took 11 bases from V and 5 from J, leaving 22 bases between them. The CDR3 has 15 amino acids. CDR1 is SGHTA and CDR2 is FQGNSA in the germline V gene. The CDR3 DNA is TGTGCCGTCGTTAGGAAGGCGGCCCCCCACAATGAGCAGTTCTTC. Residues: CAVVRKAAPHNEQFF.

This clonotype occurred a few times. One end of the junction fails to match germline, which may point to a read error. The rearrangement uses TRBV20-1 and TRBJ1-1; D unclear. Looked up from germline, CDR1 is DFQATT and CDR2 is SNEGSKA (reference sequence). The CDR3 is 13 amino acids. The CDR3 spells CSASWQVVTKAFF. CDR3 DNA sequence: TGCAGTGCTAGCTGGCAGGTTGTCACTAAAGCTTTCTTT.